This T cell receptor beta chain was obtained from a study of blood T cell repertoires in COVID-19. Study-level information: The United States, Italy and Spain supplied acute and convalescent COVID-19 samples. T cells, B-cell-depleted T cells, or PBMCs provided the cDNA or gDNA that served as material.

Authors' methods: Reference gene primer amplification yielded estimated nucleated cell counts. The table came from immunoSEQ multiplex PCR; TCRdb's copy has only in-frame clones and leaves some out. The V and J calls and clone size are taken from that table; D and trimming were inferred from the DNA. The repertoire holds about 250,000 clones, with over 80% as singletons. The germline V gene has CDR1 SGHNT and CDR2 YYREEE (reference sequence). CDR3 length: 15 residues. With 4 bases clipped from V and 3 bases from J, the junction kept 6 bases outside the gene matches. The V gene is TRBV5-4, the J gene TRBJ2-5; 10 bases are a match to TRBD1. The sample was peripheral blood. The receptor's source is a woman aged 40 to 55 who had recovered from COVID-19. The CDR3 sequence is CASSPTGGIKETQYF. The CDR3, as DNA: TGTGCCAGCAGCCCGACAGGGGGCATAAAAGAGACCCAGTACTTC.